This TCR beta chain was retrieved from a study of patients and donors after allogeneic stem cell transplantation. The CDR3 spans 14 residues. Per germline, CDR1 DFQATT and CDR2 SNEGSKA (reference sequence). V lost 2 bases and J lost 7; bases outside the gene matches: 5. This clonotype was seen many times. TCRdb reprocessed the RT-PCR reads with MiXCR, giving one entry per CDR3 protein. Altogether 8,300 or so distinct CDR3 sequences are present, around 4.1% being singletons, with the ten largest covering just under 20%. This clonotype was sampled from a human donor who was either an allogeneic HSCT recipient or a stem cell or donor lymphocyte infusion donor (not recorded which). It is not recorded whose cells these are; they may come from a transplant donor. The genes are TRBV20-1 and TRBJ1-6, with 7 bases lining up with TRBD1. Sequenced sample: blood, either unsorted or a sorted T cell fraction (not recorded which). Written as DNA, the CDR3 is TGCAGTGCTAGAACAGGGGCGGGGAATTCACCCCTCCACTTT. This translates into CSARTGAGNSPLHF.